This entry lists 22 T cell receptor beta chains sequenced from one sample in a study of T cells in Graves' hyperthyroidism and ophthalmopathy. There were TCR beta CDR3 regions amplified from RNA transcripts. The TCR CDR3 was amplified in a first-round RT-PCR using the HTBI primer set. TCRdb reprocessed the multiplex PCR reads with MiXCR, giving one entry per CDR3 protein. Among around 600,000 distinct CDR3 sequences listed, over 12% were seen once. The material sequenced was blood. These receptors all stem from a woman between 18 and 29 years old with Graves' ophthalmopathy.

This clonotype has a count of ten or more. The chain combines TRBV7-2 with TRBJ2-1; 8 positions match TRBD2. The CDR3 runs 15 residues. The germline gives CDR1 SGHTA, CDR2 FQGNSA. V lost 2 bases, J lost 7 bases, and 7 bases stayed unmatched. Here the CDR3 reads CASSLQAGGWNEQFF. Written as DNA, the CDR3 is TGTGCCAGCAGCTTACAGGCGGGAGGATGGAATGAGCAGTTCTTC.

This clonotype was observed many times. This chain joins TRBV2 and TRBJ2-3; no reliable D call. Trimming left V 6 bases short and J 4 bases short, with 14 bases between. Looked up from germline, CDR1 is SNHLY and CDR2 is FYNNEI. This CDR3 is built from 14 residues. The CDR3 region is CASRGPSSADTQYF. In DNA, the CDR3 is TGTGCCAGCAGAGGACCGAGTTCTGCAGATACGCAGTATTTT.

The chain couples TRBV27 to TRBJ2-5; D is undetermined. V shed 2 bases and J shed 4 bases, with 11 bases lying between them. There are 14 residues in the CDR3. From germline, CDR1 is MNHEY and CDR2 SMNVEV (reference sequence). In nucleotides, the CDR3 is TGTGCCAGCAGTTTAAAGGGCACCTCAGAGACCCAGTACTTC. Residues: CASSLKGTSETQYF.

This clonotype was detected ten times or more. The chain has TRBV29-1 and TRBJ2-1; D ambiguous. V dropped 3 bases and J dropped 6 bases, with 6 bases sitting between them. Germline V gene sequence: CDR1 SQVTM, CDR2 ANQGSEA. The length of the CDR3 is 11 residues. CDR3 residues: CSVDLPNEQFF. CDR3 sequence (DNA): TGCAGCGTTGACCTCCCCAATGAGCAGTTCTTC.

The table lists this clonotype with many counts. CDR3 nucleotides: TGTGCCAGCACCGAAGGGAAAAACATTCAGTACTTC. Encoded protein: CASTEGKNIQYF. This chain joins TRBV2 and TRBJ2-4, with D unresolved. Germline lookup yields CDR1 SNHLY and CDR2 FYNNEI. V dropped 7 bases and J dropped 4 bases, with 8 bases sitting between them. The CDR3 length is 12 residues.

The rearrangement links TRBV7-9 to TRBJ2-1, with TRBD2 identical over 7 bases. V was clipped by 11 bases and J by 6 bases; unmatched bases: 10. The CDR3 spans 13 residues. Germline V gene data show CDR1 as SEHNR and CDR2 as FQNEAQ (reference sequence). The CDR3 spells CAWGGTYFNEQFF. The DNA for the CDR3 is TGTGCCTGGGGGGGGACTTACTTCAATGAGCAGTTCTTC.

The table lists this clonotype with a count of one. The chain carries TRBV29-1 and TRBJ2-1; D might be TRBD1 (6 bases). CDR3 length equals 15 residues. V was cut by 2 bases and J by 1 base, with 12 bases left in between. Germline V CDR1 and CDR2: SQVTM, ANQGSEA. The CDR3 region has the DNA TGCAGCGTTGAAACGACTACAGGGTCCTACAATGAGCAGTTCTTC. Encoded protein: CSVETTTGSYNEQFF.

This clonotype appeared many times. This chain joins TRBV6-1 and TRBJ2-2, with D possibly matching TRBD1 (5 bases). V gave up 6 bases and J gave up 4 bases, with 12 bases separating them. The CDR3 contains 14 residues. CDR1 is MNHNS and CDR2 is SASEGT in the germline V gene. The chain's CDR3 is CASRGDPGTGELFF. CDR3 DNA: TGTGCCAGCAGAGGGGATCCTGGCACCGGGGAGCTGTTTTTT.

This clonotype was seen a handful of times. V gene TRBV5-4 combines with J gene TRBJ2-7; 9 bases line up with TRBD1. This CDR3 has 16 amino acids. Germline loops: CDR1 SGHNT, CDR2 YYREEE (reference sequence). The trim removed 3 bases at V and 7 bases at J, leaving 14 bases unmatched. The CDR3 DNA sequence: TGTGCCAGCAGCTCAACGGGAGGACAGGGGTATAGGGAGCAGTACTTC. It codes for CASSSTGGQGYREQYF.

The J gene is TRBJ2-1, the V gene TRBV25-1; TRBD2 matches at 10 bases. CDR1 MGHDK and CDR2 SYGVNS come from the germline V gene. This CDR3 spans 13 amino acids. With V trimmed by 9 bases and J by 4 bases, 3 bases remained unmatched. The CDR3 protein is CASIAGGYNEQFF. The CDR3 bases are TGTGCCAGTATAGCGGGAGGATACAATGAGCAGTTCTTC.

This clonotype has a count of ten or more. The chain has TRBV30 and TRBJ2-3, with 13 nucleotides matching TRBD2. V lost 1 base to trimming and J lost 4 bases; unmatched junction nucleotides: 5. CDR3 length equals 16 residues. The germline gives CDR1 GTSNPN, CDR2 SVGIG (reference sequence). The CDR3 loop is CAWSAAGLAGSDTQYF. The CDR3 DNA sequence: TGTGCCTGGAGTGCGGCGGGACTAGCGGGGTCAGATACGCAGTATTTT.

This clonotype was detected ten times or more. The V gene is TRBV28, the J gene TRBJ1-2; the match to TRBD1 covers 7 bases. J was trimmed by 8 bases and V by 5 bases; bases with no gene match: 11. The V gene's germline CDR1 is MDHEN and CDR2 SYDVKM. The CDR3 contains 14 residues. In DNA form, the CDR3 reads TGTGCCAGCAGTCCGGGACAGTCTCGAAGGGGCTACACCTTC. This encodes CASSPGQSRRGYTF.

V and J are TRBV5-6 and TRBJ2-7; possible D gene TRBD1, 5 bases. This CDR3 comprises 15 residues. Germline V lookup: CDR1 SGHDT, CDR2 YYEEEE. V dropped 4 bases and J dropped 2 bases, with 16 bases sitting between them. The CDR3 spells CASSGTGQGAYEQYF. DNA for the CDR3: TGTGCCAGCAGCGGAACAGGTCAGGGCGCCTACGAGCAGTACTTC.

This clonotype was seen ten or more times. The gene calls are TRBV27 and TRBJ2-7, with 10 nucleotides matching TRBD1. The CDR3 spans 15 residues. Per germline, CDR1 MNHEY and CDR2 SMNVEV (reference sequence). V shed 3 bases and J 1 base; nucleotides not matched to a gene: 3. The CDR3 sequence: CASSLRDRGSYEQYF. CDR3 coding DNA: TGTGCCAGCAGTTTGCGGGACAGGGGATCCTACGAGCAGTACTTC.

In its sample, this clonotype was seen many times. The chain uses TRBV29-1 and TRBJ2-4; perhaps TRBD1 as D (5 bases). The CDR3 is 18 amino acids. Trimming removed 6 bases from V and 0 bases from J, with 24 bases in between. From germline, CDR1 is SQVTM and CDR2 ANQGSEA. In DNA, the CDR3 is TGCAGCGTGGGGCTGGCGGACCCCCGTGGGCTAGCCAAAAACATTCAGTACTTC. It is translated as CSVGLADPRGLAKNIQYF. Full variable domain (remainder filled in from reference TRBV29-1 and TRBJ2-4): SAVISQKPSRDICQRGTSLTIQCQVDSQVTMMFWYRQQPGQSLTLIATANQGSEATYESGFVIDKFPISRPNLTFSTLTVSNMSPEDSSIYLCSVGLADPRGLAKNIQYFGAGTRLSVL.

V gene TRBV19 combines with J gene TRBJ1-2; 7 nucleotides align to TRBD1. CDR1 and CDR2 (germline): LNHDA, SQIVND (reference sequence). V gave up 10 bases and J gave up 4 bases; unmatched junction bases: 12. CDR3 length: 14 residues. Here the CDR3 DNA reads TGTGCCACCGCCGGGGCGACAGGGACCTATGGCTACACCTTC. It codes for CATAGATGTYGYTF.

The J gene is TRBJ2-5, the V gene TRBV4-3; no clear D. The CDR3 length is 13 residues. Looked up from germline, CDR1 is LGHNA and CDR2 is YSLEER. Trimming removed 4 bases at V and 5 bases at J, with 11 bases between. CDR3 region: CASSLGRHETQYF. CDR3 sequence (DNA): TGCGCCAGCAGCCTTGGAAGGCACGAGACCCAGTACTTC.

This clonotype was observed at least ten times. This rearrangement joins TRBV28 to TRBJ1-2; D call uncertain. V lost 3 bases to trimming and J lost 0 bases, with 8 bases between them. Per the germline V gene, CDR1 is MDHEN and CDR2 is SYDVKM. This CDR3 has 14 residues. This CDR3 reads CASSLLDPNYGYTF. CDR3 nucleotides: TGTGCCAGCAGTTTGCTGGACCCTAACTATGGCTACACCTTC.

The V gene is TRBV4-1, the J gene TRBJ2-2; D is perhaps TRBD1 (6 bases). Trimming shortened V by 0 bases and J by 0 bases, and 11 bases separated the two germline ends. The CDR3 contains 17 residues. The germline V gene has CDR1 MGHRA and CDR2 YSYEKL. The CDR3 sequence is CASSQDGDTSNTGELFF. CDR3 in DNA: TGCGCCAGCAGCCAAGATGGGGACACCTCGAACACCGGGGAGCTGTTTTTT.

This clonotype was found many times. The CDR3 coding sequence is TGTGCCAGCAGCTCCCGACAGAAGTTCGAGCAGTACTTC. Amino acid sequence: CASSSRQKFEQYF. V and J are TRBV7-2 and TRBJ2-7, with TRBD1 as a possible D gene (5 bases). The CDR3 sequence is 13 residues long. V dropped 4 bases and J dropped 6 bases, with 13 bases sitting between them. CDR1 is SGHTA, CDR2 FQGNSA, per germline.

This clonotype was recorded many times. This chain joins TRBV5-1 and TRBJ2-1; tentative D call: TRBD2 (6 bases). This CDR3 region has 15 residues. The V end was cut by 0 bases, the J end by 12 bases, with 19 bases between. Germline assignment: CDR1 SGHRS and CDR2 YFSETQ. In DNA, the CDR3 is TGCGCCAGCAGCTTGGGACTAGAAGTTTATGATTGGCAGTTCTTC. Amino acid sequence: CASSLGLEVYDWQFF.

This clonotype came up many times. DNA of the CDR3: TGTGCCAGCAGTTTAAAGTTATATAGCACAGATACGCAGTATTTT. Translated, it gives CASSLKLYSTDTQYF. The chain employs TRBV27 and TRBJ2-3; D is ambiguous. Germline CDR1 MNHEY, CDR2 SMNVEV (reference sequence). The germline V and J ends were trimmed by 2 bases and 0 bases, with 9 bases remaining between them. The CDR3 covers 15 residues.